These T cell receptor beta chains were read from a single sample in a study of response to subunit inactivated influenza vaccine. TCRdb fed the RT-PCR reads into MiXCR, producing one record per CDR3 protein. The sample yields fewer than 600,000 distinct CDR3 sequences, approximately 7.7% seen once. The input for sequencing was PBMCs from blood, taken about 23 months after vaccination. The receptors derive from a man aged 45-69 years who received an inactivated influenza vaccine. The CDR3 runs from the conserved cysteine through the conserved F or W. The D gene is left open where the match is weak. The size entry is marked missing in some rows and otherwise reads once, few, many or a size class.

>TRBV3-1|14|TRBD1|few|TRBJ2-7
TGTGCCAGCAGCCAAGACAGGGGGACACACGAGCAGTACTTC
CASSQDRGTHEQYF
>TRBV18|16|.|.|TRBJ2-7
TGTGCCAGCTCACCGGGGAAGTGGGACTCACCCTACGAGCAGTACTTC
CASSPGKWDSPYEQYF
>TRBV5-1|16|.|few|TRBJ2-1
TGCGCCAGCAGCTTGGGGCAGAGGAGCTCCTACAATGAGCAGTTCTTC
CASSLGQRSSYNEQFF
>TRBV24-1|16|TRBD2|many|TRBJ2-1
TGTGCCGTCGGCGGGACTAGCGGGAGTGGGAAGGGTGAGCAGTTCTTC
CAVGGTSGSGKGEQFF
>TRBV20-1|15|TRBD2|many|TRBJ2-7
TGCAGTGCTAGAGATCTCGGACTAGCGACCTACGAGCAGTACTTC
CSARDLGLATYEQYF
>TRBV3-1|15|TRBD1|.|TRBJ1-4
TGTGCCAGCAGCCAATTCCGGGACAGTGGGGAAAAACTGTTTTTT
CASSQFRDSGEKLFF
>TRBV20-1|19|.|.|TRBJ1-2
TGCAGTGCTAGAGTTGAATTGGGACTTCGTCAGGGAGCTAACTATGGCTACACCTTC
CSARVELGLRQGANYGYTF
>TRBV12-3/TRBV12-4|15|.|.|TRBJ2-4
TGTGCCAGCAGTTTTCTTACTGCGGGCAAAAACATTCAGTACTTC
CASSFLTAGKNIQYF
>TRBV12-3/TRBV12-4|12|.|few|TRBJ1-1
TGTGCCAGCTCTCTGGGCCGATTTGAAGCTTTCTTT
CASSLGRFEAFF
>TRBV4-1|16|.|.|TRBJ2-1
TGCGCCAGCAGCCAAGGGCAGGACACCACCTACAATGAGCAGTTCTTC
CASSQGQDTTYNEQFF
>TRBV10-3|13|.|many|TRBJ2-7
TGTGCCATCAGGGGCGGTGACTCCTACGAGCAGTACTTC
CAIRGGDSYEQYF
>TRBV6-2/TRBV6-3|16|TRBD1|many|TRBJ2-1
TGTGCCAGCAGTTCACTCGCGGACAGGGGGTACAATGAGCAGTTCTTC
CASSSLADRGYNEQFF
>TRBV4-3|14|.|many|TRBJ2-7
TGCGCCAGCAGCCTGGGACACTTCTCCTACGAGCAGTACTTC
CASSLGHFSYEQYF
>TRBV11-1|19|.|few|TRBJ2-6
TGTGCCAGCAGCCTCATACGCACCGGGCCACTCCATGGGGCCAACGTCCTGACTTTC
CASSLIRTGPLHGANVLTF
>TRBV7-9|15|TRBD1|few|TRBJ2-1
TGTGCCAGCAACCTAAACGGACAGGGGTTCAATGAGCAGTTCTTC
CASNLNGQGFNEQFF
>TRBV5-1|15|.|.|TRBJ1-1
TGCGCCAGCAGCTTGGCTCTACAGGGGAACACTGAAGCTTTCTTT
CASSLALQGNTEAFF
>TRBV4-1|17|.|.|TRBJ2-4
TGCGCCAGCAGCCAAGATCTTACAGGGGGGGCAAAAAACATTCAGTACTTC
CASSQDLTGGAKNIQYF
>TRBV20-1|14|.|many|TRBJ2-5
TGCAGTGCTAGAGACGGGGTTGGACAAGAGACCCAGTACTTC
CSARDGVGQETQYF
>TRBV6-1|15|.|many|TRBJ1-4
TGTGCCAGCAGCCAGTTACAGGGATCTAATGAAAAACTGTTTTTT
CASSQLQGSNEKLFF
>TRBV5-1|15|.|many|TRBJ2-5
TGCGCCAGCAGCCCTGGGACCCAATCTGCAGAGACCCAGTACTTC
CASSPGTQSAETQYF
>TRBV4-2|15|.|few|TRBJ1-1
TGTGCCAGCAGCCCGTTGCCGGGTCTCTACACTGAAGCTTTCTTT
CASSPLPGLYTEAFF
>TRBV7-3|13|.|.|TRBJ2-3
TGTGCCAGCAGCCTCTCAAGGCTGGATACGCAGTATTTT
CASSLSRLDTQYF
>TRBV2|16|.|many|TRBJ1-5
TGTGCCAGCAGTGAAGCGCGGGAGGATAGCAATCAGCCCCAGCATTTT
CASSEAREDSNQPQHF
>TRBV4-2|17|TRBD1|many|TRBJ2-7
TGTGCCAGCAGCCAGACTTATGGGACAGGGGTTTTCTACGAGCAGTACTTC
CASSQTYGTGVFYEQYF
>TRBV6-2/TRBV6-3|16|TRBD2|.|TRBJ2-1
TGTGCCAGCAGTTACTCGACTAGCGGGTATTACAATGAGCAGTTCTTC
CASSYSTSGYYNEQFF
>TRBV4-2|18|.|few|TRBJ2-7
TGTGCCAGCAGCCAGATCGTTCTCTCCGGGACAAGTATCCACGAGCAGTACTTC
CASSQIVLSGTSIHEQYF
>TRBV20-1|18|TRBD2|few|TRBJ2-1
TGCAGTGCTAGAGGACTAGCGGGGAAGAGAAGCTCCTACAATGAGCAGTTCTTC
CSARGLAGKRSSYNEQFF
>TRBV10-3|13|.|.|TRBJ2-5
TGTGCCATCAGTGAAGGGAGCCAAGAGACCCAGTACTTC
CAISEGSQETQYF
>TRBV3-1|12|.|many|TRBJ2-2
TGTGCCAGCAGCCACCCCACCGGGGAGCTGTTTTTT
CASSHPTGELFF
>TRBV7-9|16|TRBD2|.|TRBJ2-3
TGTGCCAGCAGCTTAGTGCGGGGGGCCGGAACAGATACGCAGTATTTT
CASSLVRGAGTDTQYF
>TRBV7-9|12|.|many|TRBJ1-2
TGTGCCAGCAGCTTTGGGGCGGGGGACTACACCTTC
CASSFGAGDYTF